This TCR beta chain originates from a study of breast tumors, draining lymph nodes, adjacent tissues. About this clonotype: Antigen unknown.

One entry per CDR3 protein, called by TCRdb with MiXCR from the multiplex PCR reads. The sample shows under 25,000 distinct CDR3 sequences, 43% of them seen only once. Findings and caveats of the study: Tumor repertoires ranked between lymph nodes and nontumor tissue in diversity, with V and J gene preferences. Findings are consistent with lymph node origin and intratumoral expansion of most tumor T cells. Compared with basal-like, luminal-like tumors shared significantly more repertoire with nontumor tissue.

The CDR3 is 16 residues long. V gave up 2 bases and J gave up 1 base, with 12 bases separating them. Germline V gene data show CDR1 as DFQATT and CDR2 as SNEGSKA (reference sequence). The specimen was breast tumor tissue. The rearrangement uses TRBV20-1 and TRBJ1-6; a weak D match, TRBD1 (6 bases). The TCR sequence derives from a female donor with breast cancer. Some clones in this sample may be carry-over from other donors' samples. The CDR3 is CSARTGGRSYNSPLHF. CDR3 coding DNA: TGCAGTGCTAGAACGGGGGGCCGATCCTATAATTCACCCCTCCACTTT.